This T cell receptor beta chain was documented in a study of TIL therapy for anti-PD-1-resistant metastatic lung cancer. The overall study: Patients had a median age of around 54 years (range roughly 38-75). Most patients had lung adenocarcinoma; a handful of tumors were EGFR-mutant, two ALK-rearranged; half smoked currently or formerly.

Time point described: pre-treatment sample, taken before nivolumab and TIL therapy. Study observations and caveats: After infusion, TIL clonotypes partly replaced peripheral T cells and declined over months.

The libraries were made with immunoSEQ v3. The repertoire was sequenced with immunoSEQ multiplex PCR; TCRdb's copy has only in-frame clones and lacks some. The sample lists roughly 54,000 clones, around 86% seen once, with about 2.5% in the top ten. The length of the CDR3 is 16 residues. Trimming took 4 bases from V and 5 from J; bases not matched to a gene: 13. The germline CDR1 and CDR2 sequences are LNHDA and SQIVND (reference sequence). A word on this clone: Its antigen is not identified.

The chain combines TRBV19 with TRBJ2-5; 7 bases agree with TRBD1. Sequences were derived from blood, sampled at baseline. The TCR originated in a person between 30 and 79 years old with non-small cell lung cancer. The CDR3 reads CASSRSAGGIAETQYF. CDR3 nucleotides: TGTGCCAGTAGTAGATCGGCAGGGGGTATAGCGGAGACCCAGTACTTC.